This T cell receptor beta chain derives from a study of early T cells in non-severe SARS-CoV-2 infection. Germline V gives CDR1 GTSNPN, CDR2 SVGIG (reference sequence). V shed 4 bases and J shed 0 bases, with 12 bases lying between them. The CDR3 length is 14 residues. TCRdb reanalysed the 5' RACE reads using MiXCR and keeps one entry per CDR3 protein. The data show around 33,000 distinct CDR3 sequences, 5% to 7% seen once. The sequence was collected from an adult who was a healthcare worker with PCR-confirmed SARS-CoV-2 infection or an uninfected control (not recorded which). This chain links TRBV30 with TRBJ1-1; possible D gene TRBD1, 5 bases. The sequenced material came from whole blood. The CDR3 reads CAWIMAGLNTEAFF. The CDR3 DNA reads as TGTGCCTGGATTATGGCAGGGTTGAACACTGAAGCTTTCTTT.